This TCR beta chain is from a study of T cells in localized non-small cell lung cancer. TCRdb keeps only in-frame clones here, not all; method: immunoSEQ multiplex PCR. The sample lists approximately 30,000 clones, 80% to 90% seen once, with about 4.2% in the top ten. The V gene lost 0 bases and the J gene lost 6 bases, with 18 bases spanning the gap. The CDR3 runs 16 residues. Germline assignment: CDR1 SGHTA and CDR2 FQGNSA. As concerns this clone: Its target is not known.

General study points: Sequence data derive from only one tumor region, so heterogeneity remains possible. Greater T cell density in blood accompanied longer overall survival. Exceeding tumor, uninvolved adjacent lung had the highest T cell clonality. Appearances in adjacent lung were noted for a median approximately 61 of the top 100 tumor clones.

The chain couples TRBV7-2 to TRBJ2-7; D is unresolved. The specimen comprised peripheral blood, sampled before any cancer treatment. This clonotype was sampled from a male donor at least 60 years old with stage III lung adenocarcinoma. CDR3 DNA sequence: TGTGCCAGCAGCTTAGCCACAGCATTGGGGTCTGGCGAGCAGTACTTC. This encodes CASSLATALGSGEQYF. The full variable domain, completed using reference TRBV7-2 and TRBJ2-7, is GAGVSQSPSNKVTEKGKDVELRCDPISGHTALYWYRQSLGQGLEFLIYFQGNSAPDKSGLPSDRFSAERTGGSVSTLTIQRTQQEDSAVYLCASSLATALGSGEQYFGPGTRLTVT.